Below are 7 T cell receptor beta chains sequenced from a single sample in a study of OX40 agonist ivuxolimab in advanced cancers. Produced via immunoSEQ multiplex PCR; TCRdb's table is partial and in-frame only. The data contain some 58,000 clones, roughly 80% of them singletons. Sample: CD4+ or CD8+ T cells sorted from blood, taken in a trial of the OX40 agonist ivuxolimab. These receptors all stem from an adult with an advanced solid tumor such as melanoma, head and neck, liver or kidney cancer.

This clone has only a few counts. This rearrangement joins TRBV9 to TRBJ1-1; D gene ambiguous. Germline loops: CDR1 SGDLS, CDR2 YYNGEE. V was trimmed by 2 bases and J by 6 bases, leaving 17 bases between them. This CDR3 region has 15 residues. CDR3 residues: CASSVSPLLVAEAFF. CDR3 coding DNA: TGTGCCAGCAGCGTCAGCCCTCTTTTGGTGGCTGAAGCTTTCTTT.

The rearrangement joins TRBV5-1 to TRBJ1-5; 11 nucleotides agree with TRBD1. V was clipped by 1 base and J by 6 bases; unmatched bases: 3. Per germline, CDR1 SGHRS and CDR2 YFSETQ. The CDR3 has 15 amino acids. CDR3 nucleotides: TGCGCCAGCAGCTTGTCGGGACAGGGGGGTCAGCCCCAGCATTTT. This translates into CASSLSGQGGQPQHF. Using reference TRBV5-1 and TRBJ1-5 for the parts outside the CDR3, the full variable domain is KAGVTQTPRYLIKTRGQQVTLSCSPISGHRSVSWYQQTPGQGLQFLFEYFSETQRNKGNFPGRFSGRQFSNSRSEMNVSTLELGDSALYLCASSLSGQGGQPQHFGDGTRLSIL.

This clone has just a few counts. This chain uses TRBV5-6 with TRBJ2-1; maybe TRBD1 (5 bases). The germline V gene has CDR1 SGHDT and CDR2 YYEEEE. This CDR3 has 14 residues. Deletions cut 3 bases from V and 8 bases from J, with 15 bases between. CDR3 sequence: CASSSYSGFHEQFF. The CDR3, as DNA: TGTGCCAGCAGCTCCTACTCAGGGTTCCATGAGCAGTTCTTC.

This clone was detected only once. CDR3 sequence reads: CASSLLAARTNEQFF. The CDR3, as DNA: TGTGCCAGCAGCCTGTTAGCGGCCCGGACTAATGAGCAGTTCTTC. This sequence joins TRBV7-6 and TRBJ2-1; a weak D match, TRBD2 (6 bases). The germline V and J ends were trimmed by 5 bases and 7 bases, with 18 bases remaining between them. This CDR3 spans 15 amino acids. CDR1 is SGHVS and CDR2 is FNYEAQ in the germline V gene.

The gene calls are TRBV9 and TRBJ1-5; weak D call: TRBD1 (5 bases). Trimming took 2 bases from V and 3 from J, leaving 15 bases between them. Germline CDR1 is SGDLS and CDR2 is YYNGEE. The CDR3 covers 16 residues. CDR3 residues: CASSVGGGYDNQPQHF. In DNA, the CDR3 is TGTGCCAGCAGCGTGGGGGGTGGGTATGACAATCAGCCCCAGCATTTT.

The chain employs TRBV18 and TRBJ1-1; 7 nucleotides match TRBD1. The CDR3 has 15 amino acids. The J segment lost 1 base and the V segment lost 3 bases, leaving 5 bases of the junction unmatched. Germline V gene lookup returns CDR1 KGHSH and CDR2 LQKENI. CDR3 DNA sequence: TGTGCCAGCTCACCCAGACAGGGAGCGAACACTGAAGCTTTCTTT. This encodes CASSPRQGANTEAFF.

The chain combines TRBV6-5 with TRBJ2-7; no clear D. CDR1 is MNHEY, CDR2 SVGAGI, per germline. Trimming took 0 bases from V and 3 from J, leaving 12 bases between them. The CDR3 extends over 15 amino acids. As DNA, the CDR3 is TGTGCCAGCAGTTACTCGGTGGGTCTGGGCTACGAGCAGTACTTC. Translating gives CASSYSVGLGYEQYF.